The T cell receptor (beta chain) described here comes from a study of cytomegalovirus exposure and HLA in healthy donors. This CDR3 is built from 13 residues. Trimming stripped 4 bases from V and 3 bases from J, with 12 bases between. Germline CDR1 and CDR2: SQVTM and ANQGSEA. The PCR used 60 Vbeta and 13 Jbeta primers. Assay: immunoSEQ multiplex PCR; the TCRdb copy retains only in-frame clones and omits some. The table records tens of thousands of clones, about four fifths of them present only once. The sequence derives from a woman aged 35 to 49 in good health and CMV-seronegative. This chain connects TRBV29-1 to TRBJ2-5, with D maybe TRBD2 (6 bases). The sample consisted of PBMCs. Here the CDR3 reads CSVGGKMKETQYF. For the CDR3, the DNA is TGCAGCGTTGGCGGGAAGATGAAAGAGACCCAGTACTTC. Using reference TRBV29-1 and TRBJ2-5 for the parts outside the CDR3, the full variable domain is SAVISQKPSRDICQRGTSLTIQCQVDSQVTMMFWYRQQPGQSLTLIATANQGSEATYESGFVIDKFPISRPNLTFSTLTVSNMSPEDSSIYLCSVGGKMKETQYFGPGTRLLVL.